Below, 9 T cell receptor beta chains from the same sample are listed, as sequenced in a study of T-cell memory formation after mild COVID-19. One entry per CDR3 protein results from TCRdb running MiXCR on the 5' RACE reads. Of a few hundred thousand distinct CDR3 sequences listed, around a quarter are singletons. Sequencing was done on a sample of PBMCs or a T cell subset sorted from them (not recorded which). The receptor set was obtained from an adult woman who had mild COVID-19 (a few samples of this study predate the infection). Cell type and time point are not known.

Only a few counts were recorded for this clonotype. The rearrangement joins TRBV19 to TRBJ1-1, with 11 bases identical to TRBD1. The trim removed 6 bases at V and 1 base at J, leaving 4 bases unmatched. Looked up from germline, CDR1 is LNHDA and CDR2 is SQIVND (reference sequence). The CDR3 runs to 15 residues. CDR3 bases: TGTGCCAGTAGGCCGGGACAGGGGGGGAACACTGAAGCTTTCTTT. Residues: CASRPGQGGNTEAFF.

This chain connects TRBV5-4 to TRBJ2-2, with 12 bases lining up with TRBD2. Per the germline V gene, CDR1 is SGHNT and CDR2 is YYREEE (reference sequence). This CDR3 region has 15 residues. With V trimmed by 4 bases and J by 8 bases, 6 bases remained unmatched. CDR3 region: CASSTRLAGVGELFF. CDR3 coding DNA: TGTGCCAGCAGCACACGACTAGCGGGAGTGGGGGAGCTGTTTTTT.

The chain joins TRBV27 to TRBJ2-7; 10 positions match TRBD2. Germline CDR1 MNHEY, CDR2 SMNVEV (reference sequence). V lost 5 bases, J lost 2 bases, and 6 bases stayed unmatched. The CDR3 runs 15 residues. The CDR3 DNA follows: TGTGCCAGCAGTGACTCGGGACTAGCGACCTACGAGCAGTACTTC. Its translation: CASSDSGLATYEQYF.

This clonotype was recorded a few times. Written as DNA, the CDR3 is TGTGCCAGCAGTCGGACTAGCGGGTTATCCTACGAGCAGTACTTC. It specifies CASSRTSGLSYEQYF. The gene calls are TRBV12-3 or TRBV12-4 and TRBJ2-7; 11 positions match TRBD2. This CDR3 region has 15 residues. Trimming cost V 5 bases and J 1 base; bases outside gene matches: 4.

The chain has TRBV5-5 and TRBJ2-3, with TRBD1 identical over 9 bases. The CDR3 spans 16 residues. The germline CDR1 and CDR2 sequences are SGHKS and YYEKEE (reference sequence). The V and J ends lost 4 bases and 0 bases, in that order; junction bases with no gene match: 6. This CDR3 reads CASSLPGTGSTDTQYF. The CDR3 nucleotides read TGTGCCAGCAGCCTACCCGGGACAGGGAGCACAGATACGCAGTATTTT. The complete variable domain, with remaining parts taken from reference TRBV5-5 and TRBJ2-3, reads DAGVTQSPTHLIKTRGQQVTLRCSPISGHKSVSWYQQVLGQGPQFIFQYYEKEERGRGNFPDRFSARQFPNYSSELNVNALLLGDSALYLCASSLPGTGSTDTQYFGPGTRLTVL.

This clonotype has just a few counts. V and J are TRBV11-3 and TRBJ1-6; D call uncertain. The CDR3 consists of 16 residues. V lost 5 bases and J 8 bases, leaving 19 bases between the germline ends. Germline V gene lookup returns CDR1 SGHNT and CDR2 YENEEA. CDR3 nucleotides: TGTGCCAGCAGCCCCCGGACCGGGAATACTTATTCACCCCTCCACTTT. Translation: CASSPRTGNTYSPLHF.

The chain employs TRBV24-1 and TRBJ2-7, with D possibly being TRBD1 (6 bases). V was pared by 10 bases and J by 1 base, with 13 bases between. CDR1 and CDR2 from the germline V gene are KGHDR and SFDVKD. The CDR3 loop spans 13 amino acids. In DNA, the CDR3 is TGTGCCACTGCTTCGGGACATTCCTACGAGCAGTACTTC. Its protein product is CATASGHSYEQYF.

The rearrangement uses TRBV7-2 and TRBJ1-1; TRBD1 might be the D (5 bases). The CDR3 extends over 14 amino acids. Deletions cut 3 bases from V and 11 bases from J, with 19 bases between. CDR1 SGHTA and CDR2 FQGNSA come from the germline V gene. The CDR3, as DNA: TGTGCCAGCAGCTTGCAGTCGGGAGGTCGGGGGGCTTTCTTT. This gives the protein CASSLQSGGRGAFF.

CDR3 DNA sequence: TGCGCCAGCAGCTTGGACAGGGCTTTCTCCTACGAGCAGTACTTC. Translated, it gives CASSLDRAFSYEQYF. The chain is built from TRBV5-1 and TRBJ2-7; the D gene is possibly TRBD1 (6 bases). CDR3 length equals 15 residues. CDR1 is SGHRS and CDR2 is YFSETQ in the germline V gene. V was pared by 0 bases and J by 0 bases, with 10 bases between.